This TCR beta chain comes out of a study of blood T cell repertoires in COVID-19. Study background: Italy, Spain and the United States were the sources of the convalescent and acute COVID-19 samples.

In the original workflow: Researchers report that nucleated cell counts were estimated from reference gene primer amplification. Profiling relied on immunoSEQ multiplex PCR, and the TCRdb table lists in-frame clones only, not all of them. The V and J calls and clone size come from that table; D and trimming were worked out from the DNA. The sample yields 60,000 or so clones, 70% to 90% seen once. This CDR3 region has 13 residues. CDR1 and CDR2 from the germline V gene are SQVTM and ANQGSEA. V lost 0 bases to trimming and J lost 5 bases, with 10 bases between them. The origin of this receptor is a human donor with active COVID-19. The donor label of this sample is uncertain. This rearrangement joins TRBV29-1 to TRBJ1-1; the D is unclear. The sequenced material came from peripheral blood. The CDR3 loop is CSVEEAPRTEAFF. In nucleotides, the CDR3 is TGCAGCGTTGAAGAGGCACCCAGGACTGAAGCTTTCTTT.